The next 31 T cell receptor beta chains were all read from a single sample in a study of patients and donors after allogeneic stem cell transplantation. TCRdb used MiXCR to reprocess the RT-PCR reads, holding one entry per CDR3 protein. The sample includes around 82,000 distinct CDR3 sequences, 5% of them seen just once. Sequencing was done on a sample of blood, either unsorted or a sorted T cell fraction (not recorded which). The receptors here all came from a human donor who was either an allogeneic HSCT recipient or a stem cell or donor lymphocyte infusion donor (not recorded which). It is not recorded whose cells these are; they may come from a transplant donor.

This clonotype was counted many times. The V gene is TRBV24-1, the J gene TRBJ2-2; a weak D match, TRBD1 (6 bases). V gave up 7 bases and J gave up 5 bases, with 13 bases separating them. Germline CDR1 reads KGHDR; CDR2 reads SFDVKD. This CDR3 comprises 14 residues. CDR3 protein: CATRGDTNTGELFF. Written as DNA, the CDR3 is TGTGCCACCAGAGGGGACACCAATACCGGGGAGCTGTTTTTT.

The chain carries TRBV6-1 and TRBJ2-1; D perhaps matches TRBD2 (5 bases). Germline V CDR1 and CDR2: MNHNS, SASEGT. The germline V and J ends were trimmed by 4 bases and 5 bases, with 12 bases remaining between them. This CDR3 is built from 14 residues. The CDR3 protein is CASSGQLVNNEQFF. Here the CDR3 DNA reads TGTGCCAGCAGTGGACAACTAGTAAACAATGAGCAGTTCTTC.

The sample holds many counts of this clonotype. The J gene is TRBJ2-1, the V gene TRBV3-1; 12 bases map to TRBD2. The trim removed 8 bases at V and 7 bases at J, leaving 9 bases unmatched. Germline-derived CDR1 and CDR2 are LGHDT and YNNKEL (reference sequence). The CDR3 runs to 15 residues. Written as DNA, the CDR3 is TGTGCCAGCTACTCATCGGGACTAGCGGGTAATGAGCAGTTCTTC. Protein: CASYSSGLAGNEQFF.

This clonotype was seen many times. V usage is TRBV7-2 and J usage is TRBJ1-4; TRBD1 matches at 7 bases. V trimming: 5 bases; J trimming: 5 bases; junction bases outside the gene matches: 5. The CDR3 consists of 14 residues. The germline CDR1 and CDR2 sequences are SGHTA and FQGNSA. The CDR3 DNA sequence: TGTGCCAGCAGCAGAGGGACAGCAAATGAAAAACTGTTTTTT. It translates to CASSRGTANEKLFF.

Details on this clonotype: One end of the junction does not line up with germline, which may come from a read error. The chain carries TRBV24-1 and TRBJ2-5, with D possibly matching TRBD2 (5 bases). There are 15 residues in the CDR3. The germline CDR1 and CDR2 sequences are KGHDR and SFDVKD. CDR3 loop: CASSAPVLGEETQYF. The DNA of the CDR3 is TGTGCCTCCAGTGCCCCCGTCTTGGGAGAAGAGACCCAGTACTTC.

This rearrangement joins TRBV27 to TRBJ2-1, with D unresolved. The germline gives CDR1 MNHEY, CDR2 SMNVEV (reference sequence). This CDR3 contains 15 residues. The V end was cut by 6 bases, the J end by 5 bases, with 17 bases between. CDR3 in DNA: TGTGCCAGCAGCCGTCGAAGGACCTCTAACAATGAGCAGTTCTTC. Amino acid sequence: CASSRRRTSNNEQFF.

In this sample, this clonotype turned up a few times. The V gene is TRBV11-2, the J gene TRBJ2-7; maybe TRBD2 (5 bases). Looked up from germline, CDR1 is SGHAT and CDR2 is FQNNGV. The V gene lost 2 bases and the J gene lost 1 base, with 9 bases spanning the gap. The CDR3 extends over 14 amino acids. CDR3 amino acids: CASSLLWESYEQYF. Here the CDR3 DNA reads TGTGCCAGCAGCTTACTGTGGGAGTCCTACGAGCAGTACTTC. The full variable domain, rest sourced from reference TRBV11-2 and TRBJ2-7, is EAGVAQSPRYKIIEKRQSVAFWCNPISGHATLYWYQQILGQGPKLLIQFQNNGVVDDSQLPKDRFSAERLKGVDSTLKIQPAKLEDSAVYLCASSLLWESYEQYFGPGTRLTVT.

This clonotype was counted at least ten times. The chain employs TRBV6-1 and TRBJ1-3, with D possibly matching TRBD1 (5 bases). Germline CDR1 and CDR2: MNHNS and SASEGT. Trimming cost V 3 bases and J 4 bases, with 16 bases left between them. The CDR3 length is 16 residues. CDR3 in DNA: TGTGCCAGCAGTGATGGAGGGGCGAGGTGGGGAAACACCATATATTTT. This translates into CASSDGGARWGNTIYF.

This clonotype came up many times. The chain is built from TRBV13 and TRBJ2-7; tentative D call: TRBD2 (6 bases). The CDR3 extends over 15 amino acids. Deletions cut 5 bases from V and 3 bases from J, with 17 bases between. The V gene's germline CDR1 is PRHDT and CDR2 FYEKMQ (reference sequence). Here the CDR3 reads CASSIGTSAIYEQYF. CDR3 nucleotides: TGTGCCAGCAGCATCGGGACTTCGGCTATCTACGAGCAGTACTTC.

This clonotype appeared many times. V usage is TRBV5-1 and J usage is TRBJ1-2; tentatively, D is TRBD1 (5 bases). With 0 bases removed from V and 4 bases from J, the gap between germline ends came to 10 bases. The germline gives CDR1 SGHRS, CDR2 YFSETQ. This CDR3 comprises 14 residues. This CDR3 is CASSLEGRGYGYTF. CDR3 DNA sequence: TGCGCCAGCAGCTTGGAGGGGCGCGGCTATGGCTACACCTTC.

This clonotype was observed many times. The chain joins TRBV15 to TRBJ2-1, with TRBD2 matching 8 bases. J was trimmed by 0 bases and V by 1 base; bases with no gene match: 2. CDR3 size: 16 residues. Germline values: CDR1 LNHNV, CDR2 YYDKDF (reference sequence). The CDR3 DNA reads TGTGCCACCAGCAGAGCCAGCGGGAGCTCCTACAATGAGCAGTTCTTC. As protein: CATSRASGSSYNEQFF.

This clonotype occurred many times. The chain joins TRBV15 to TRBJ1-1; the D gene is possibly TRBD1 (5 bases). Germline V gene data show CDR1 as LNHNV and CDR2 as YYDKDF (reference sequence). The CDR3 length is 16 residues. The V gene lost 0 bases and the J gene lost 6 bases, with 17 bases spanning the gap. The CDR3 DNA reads TGTGCCACCAGCAGAGAACGGCAGGGATTAGTAGCTGAAGCTTTCTTT. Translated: CATSRERQGLVAEAFF. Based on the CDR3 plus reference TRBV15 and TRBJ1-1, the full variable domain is DAMVIQNPRYQVTQFGKPVTLSCSQTLNHNVMYWYQQKSSQAPKLLFHYYDKDFNNEADTPDNFQSRRPNTSFCFLDIRSPGLGDTAMYLCATSRERQGLVAEAFFGQGTRLTVV.

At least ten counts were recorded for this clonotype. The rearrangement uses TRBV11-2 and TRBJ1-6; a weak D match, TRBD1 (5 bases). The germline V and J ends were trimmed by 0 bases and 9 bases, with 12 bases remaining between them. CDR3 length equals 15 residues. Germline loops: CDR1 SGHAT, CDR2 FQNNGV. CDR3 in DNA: TGTGCCAGCAGCTTAGATCAGGGTGCAGGTTCACCCCTCCACTTT. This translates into CASSLDQGAGSPLHF.

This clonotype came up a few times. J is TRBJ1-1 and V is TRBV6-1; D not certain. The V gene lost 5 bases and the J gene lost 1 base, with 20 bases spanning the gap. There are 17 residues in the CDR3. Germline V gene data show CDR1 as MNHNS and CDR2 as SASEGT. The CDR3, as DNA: TGTGCCAGCAGTACTAACCCGTTTAGGCCGTCGAACACTGAAGCTTTCTTT. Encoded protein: CASSTNPFRPSNTEAFF.

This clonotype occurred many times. The CDR3 bases are TGTGCCAGCAGTGAACAGGGGTTCGGAAACACTGAAGCTTTCTTT. It encodes CASSEQGFGNTEAFF. The chain joins TRBV25-1 to TRBJ1-1; D might be TRBD1 (6 bases). This CDR3 contains 15 residues. Trimming pared 2 bases from V and 2 bases from J, leaving 12 bases between. From germline, CDR1 is MGHDK and CDR2 SYGVNS.

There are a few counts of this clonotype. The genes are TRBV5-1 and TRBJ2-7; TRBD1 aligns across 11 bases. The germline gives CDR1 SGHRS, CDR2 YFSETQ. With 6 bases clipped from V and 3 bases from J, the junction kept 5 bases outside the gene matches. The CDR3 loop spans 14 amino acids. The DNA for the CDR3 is TGCGCCAGCAACCCCGGGACAGGGGGCTACGAGCAGTACTTC. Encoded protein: CASNPGTGGYEQYF.

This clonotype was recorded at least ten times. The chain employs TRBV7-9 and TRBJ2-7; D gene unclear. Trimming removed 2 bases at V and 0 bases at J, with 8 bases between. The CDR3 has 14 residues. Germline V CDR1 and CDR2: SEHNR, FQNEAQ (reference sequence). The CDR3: CASSLRADSYEQYF. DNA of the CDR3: TGTGCCAGCAGCTTAAGGGCGGACTCCTACGAGCAGTACTTC.

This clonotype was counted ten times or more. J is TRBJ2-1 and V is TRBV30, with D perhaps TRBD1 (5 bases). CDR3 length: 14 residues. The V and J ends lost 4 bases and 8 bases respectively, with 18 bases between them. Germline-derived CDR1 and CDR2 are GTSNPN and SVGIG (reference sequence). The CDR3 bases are TGTGCCTGGACCCCAAAGGGGCTAATCTATGAGCAGTTCTTC. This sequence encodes CAWTPKGLIYEQFF. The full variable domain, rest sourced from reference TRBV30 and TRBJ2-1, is SQTIHQWPATLVQPVGSPLSLECTVEGTSNPNLYWYRQAAGRGLQLLFYSVGIGQISSEVPQNLSASRPQDRQFILSSKKLLLSDSGFYLCAWTPKGLIYEQFFGPGTRLTVL.

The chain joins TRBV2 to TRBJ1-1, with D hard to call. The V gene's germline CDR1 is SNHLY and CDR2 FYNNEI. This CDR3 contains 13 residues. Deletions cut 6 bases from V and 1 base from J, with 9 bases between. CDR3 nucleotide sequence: TGTGCCAGCAGGAGCGCCGCGAACACTGAAGCTTTCTTT. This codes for CASRSAANTEAFF.

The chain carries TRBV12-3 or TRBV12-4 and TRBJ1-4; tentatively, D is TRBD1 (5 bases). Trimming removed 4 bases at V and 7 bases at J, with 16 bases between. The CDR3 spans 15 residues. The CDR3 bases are TGTGCCAGCAGTTCGTCGGCAGGGTTGGGTGAAAAACTGTTTTTT. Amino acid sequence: CASSSSAGLGEKLFF.

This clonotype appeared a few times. The DNA of the CDR3 is TGCGCCAGCAGCTTGTTTTTGGCATCTACCGCGGACATGAACACTGAAGCTTTCTTT. Its translation is CASSLFLASTADMNTEAFF. The chain joins TRBV5-1 to TRBJ1-1, with a tentative D call TRBD1 (5 bases). V was shortened by 1 base and J by 0 bases, with 22 bases between the two germline ends. Germline assignment: CDR1 SGHRS and CDR2 YFSETQ. The CDR3 is made up of 19 amino acids.

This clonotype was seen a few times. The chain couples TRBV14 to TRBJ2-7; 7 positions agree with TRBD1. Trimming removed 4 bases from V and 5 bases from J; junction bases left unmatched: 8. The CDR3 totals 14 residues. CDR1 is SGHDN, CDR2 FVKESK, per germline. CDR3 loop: CASSPQQGLHEQYF. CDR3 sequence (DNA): TGTGCCAGCAGCCCCCAACAGGGGTTGCACGAGCAGTACTTC.

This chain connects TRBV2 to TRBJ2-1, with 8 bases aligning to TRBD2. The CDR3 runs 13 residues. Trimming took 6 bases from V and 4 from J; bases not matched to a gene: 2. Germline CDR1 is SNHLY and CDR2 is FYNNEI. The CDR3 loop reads CASRTSVYNEQFF. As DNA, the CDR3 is TGTGCCAGCAGGACTAGCGTTTACAATGAGCAGTTCTTC. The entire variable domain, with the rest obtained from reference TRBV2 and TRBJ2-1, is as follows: EPEVTQTPSHQVTQMGQEVILRCVPISNHLYFYWYRQILGQKVEFLVSFYNNEISEKSEIFDDQFSVERPDGSNFTLKIRSTKLEDSAMYFCASRTSVYNEQFFGPGTRLTVL.

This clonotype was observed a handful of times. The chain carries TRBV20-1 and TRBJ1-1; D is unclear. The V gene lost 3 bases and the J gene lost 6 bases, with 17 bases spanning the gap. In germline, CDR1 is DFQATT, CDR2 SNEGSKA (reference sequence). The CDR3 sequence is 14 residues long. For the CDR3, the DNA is TGCAGTGCTAGTGGGATTTTGGTTGGGGCTGAAGCTTTCTTT. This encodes CSASGILVGAEAFF.

This CDR3 reads CASSLAGGGGYTF. The DNA of the CDR3 is TGCGCCAGCAGCTTGGCAGGGGGAGGTGGCTACACCTTC. This sequence joins TRBV5-1 and TRBJ1-2; 7 bases map to TRBD1. This CDR3 has 13 residues. CDR1 is SGHRS, CDR2 YFSETQ, per germline. V lost 0 bases to trimming and J lost 7 bases; unmatched junction nucleotides: 3. Using reference TRBV5-1 and TRBJ1-2 for the parts outside the CDR3, the full variable domain is KAGVTQTPRYLIKTRGQQVTLSCSPISGHRSVSWYQQTPGQGLQFLFEYFSETQRNKGNFPGRFSGRQFSNSRSEMNVSTLELGDSALYLCASSLAGGGGYTFGSGTRLTVV.

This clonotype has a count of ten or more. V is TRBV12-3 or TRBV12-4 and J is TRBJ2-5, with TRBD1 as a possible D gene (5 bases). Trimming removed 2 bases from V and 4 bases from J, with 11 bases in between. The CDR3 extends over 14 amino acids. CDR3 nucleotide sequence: TGTGCCAGCAGTTTAACTCAGGGCCCAGAGACCCAGTACTTC. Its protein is CASSLTQGPETQYF.

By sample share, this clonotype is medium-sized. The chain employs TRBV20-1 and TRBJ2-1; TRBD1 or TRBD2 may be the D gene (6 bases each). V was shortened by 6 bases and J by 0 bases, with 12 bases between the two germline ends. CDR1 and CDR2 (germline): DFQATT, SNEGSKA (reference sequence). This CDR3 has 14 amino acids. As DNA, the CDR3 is TGCAGTGCCCGGAGGGGGAGCTCCTACAATGAGCAGTTCTTC. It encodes CSARRGSSYNEQFF.

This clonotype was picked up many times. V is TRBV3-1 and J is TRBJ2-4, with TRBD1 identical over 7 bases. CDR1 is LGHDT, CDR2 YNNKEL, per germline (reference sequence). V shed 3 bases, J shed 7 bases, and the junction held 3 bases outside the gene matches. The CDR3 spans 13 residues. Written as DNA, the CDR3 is TGTGCCAGCAGCCAGACACAGGGGAACATTCAGTACTTC. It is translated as CASSQTQGNIQYF.

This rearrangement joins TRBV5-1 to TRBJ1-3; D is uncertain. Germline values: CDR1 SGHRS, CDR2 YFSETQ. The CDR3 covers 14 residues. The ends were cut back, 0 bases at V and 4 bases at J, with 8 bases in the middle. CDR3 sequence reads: CASSLDGSGNTIYF. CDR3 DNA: TGCGCCAGCAGCTTGGACGGGTCCGGAAACACCATATATTTT. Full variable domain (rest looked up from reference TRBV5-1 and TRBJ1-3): KAGVTQTPRYLIKTRGQQVTLSCSPISGHRSVSWYQQTPGQGLQFLFEYFSETQRNKGNFPGRFSGRQFSNSRSEMNVSTLELGDSALYLCASSLDGSGNTIYFGEGSWLTVV.

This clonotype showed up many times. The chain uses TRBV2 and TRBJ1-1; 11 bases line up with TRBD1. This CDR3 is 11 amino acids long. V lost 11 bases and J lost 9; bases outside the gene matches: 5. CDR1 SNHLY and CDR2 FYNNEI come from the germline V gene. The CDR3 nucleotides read TGTGCCGGGACAGGGGGGGCTCAAGCTTTCTTT. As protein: CAGTGGAQAFF. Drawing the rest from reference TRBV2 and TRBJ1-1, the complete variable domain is EPEVTQTPSHQVTQMGQEVILRCVPISNHLYFYWYRQILGQKVEFLVSFYNNEISEKSEIFDDQFSVERPDGSNFTLKIRSTKLEDSAMYFCAGTGGAQAFFGQGTRLTVV.

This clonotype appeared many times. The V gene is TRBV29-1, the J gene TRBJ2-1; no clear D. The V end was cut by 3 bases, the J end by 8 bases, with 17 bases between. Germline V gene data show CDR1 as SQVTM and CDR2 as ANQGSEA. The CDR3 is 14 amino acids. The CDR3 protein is CSVERNPFGDEQFF. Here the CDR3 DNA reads TGCAGCGTTGAGAGAAACCCTTTTGGAGATGAGCAGTTCTTC.